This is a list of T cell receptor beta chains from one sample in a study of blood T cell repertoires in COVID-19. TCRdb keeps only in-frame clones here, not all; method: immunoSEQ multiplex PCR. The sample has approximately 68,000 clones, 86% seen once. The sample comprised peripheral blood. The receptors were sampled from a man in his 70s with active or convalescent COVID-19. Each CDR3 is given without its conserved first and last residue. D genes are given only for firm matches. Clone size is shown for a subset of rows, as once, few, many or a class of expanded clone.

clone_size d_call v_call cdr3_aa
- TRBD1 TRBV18 ASSPGTGGGNIQY
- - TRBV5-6 ASSWVTRTGEQY
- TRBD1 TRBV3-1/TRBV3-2 ASSFGQGGEQY
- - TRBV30 AWSSRGTFSGNTIY
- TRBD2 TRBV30 AWSTLPLTSGISYEQY
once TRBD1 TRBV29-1 SVEDQGAGELF
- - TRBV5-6 ASSGRGRILGEQY
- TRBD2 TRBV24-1 ATSDWGTSGSHEQF
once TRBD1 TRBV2 ASSPQGSGQPQH
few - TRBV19 ASSGGRGATGELF
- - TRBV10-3 AISEPTRNHEQY
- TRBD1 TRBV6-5 ASKTGAAYEQY
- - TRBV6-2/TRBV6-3 ASSNTYEQY
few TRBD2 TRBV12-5 ASGLVQNWTSGRTAAGELF
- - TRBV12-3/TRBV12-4 ASSSVRDSPLH
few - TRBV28 ASLPGGALYGYT
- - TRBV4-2 ASSRETGSGNTIY
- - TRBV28 ASSLRGGYSPLH
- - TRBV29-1 SVPDSGEQF
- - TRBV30 AWSTTYSNQPQH
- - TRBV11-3 ASSFSQGGYNEQF
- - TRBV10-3 AISETVNYGYT
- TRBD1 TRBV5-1 ASSADRPSYEQY
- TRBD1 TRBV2 ASSVGQGAYNEQF
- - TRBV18 ASSPLPDSLNQPQH
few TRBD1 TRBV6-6 ASSDRAGAF
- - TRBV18 ASSPKQGPNEKLF
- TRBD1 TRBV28 ASSLKDRVKSNQPQH
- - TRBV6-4 ASSPTPSPGGTQY
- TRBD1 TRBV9 ASSPTGTGYGYT
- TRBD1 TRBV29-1 SVERQGLSTEAF
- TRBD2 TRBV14 ASSLGLAGAIGEDEQF
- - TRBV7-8 ASTSWPRDKSPSPLH
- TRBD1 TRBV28 ASSAPGQAMNTEAF
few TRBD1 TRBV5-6 ASSRDRGLNTIY
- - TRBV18 ASSPADISREQF
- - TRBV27 ASSSPSNEQY